The entry below describes one T cell receptor beta chain. Its antigen is as yet unknown. The ends lost 6 bases at V and 5 bases at J; junction bases unmatched: 10. This CDR3 has 14 residues. Germline loops: CDR1 SQVTM, CDR2 ANQGSEA. Produced via immunoSEQ multiplex PCR; TCRdb's table is partial and in-frame only. The data hold roughly 89,000 clones, with roughly 93% observed a single time. The data belong to a study of T cells in localized non-small cell lung cancer. Study-level findings and limits: Out of the top 100 tumor clones, a median around 57 were seen in adjacent lung. Because researchers sequenced only one region of the tumor, heterogeneity is still possible. The study found T cell clonality highest in uninvolved adjacent lung, above tumor.

Here the sequenced sample was PBMCs, taken before any cancer treatment. J is TRBJ2-5 and V is TRBV29-1, with 9 bases fitting TRBD1. This TCR was sampled from a woman aged 40-69 years with stage II squamous cell lung carcinoma. The CDR3 DNA sequence: TGCAGCGTGGCCGGGGACAGGGTATCGGAGACCCAGTACTTC. It translates to CSVAGDRVSETQYF.